Many counts were recorded for the clone carrying this T cell receptor (beta chain). The data derive from a study of blood T cells in healthy people across ages. The CDR3 runs 20 residues. With V trimmed by 4 bases and J by 4 bases, 22 bases remained unmatched. Germline V gene lookup returns CDR1 SEHNR and CDR2 FQNEAQ (reference sequence). Researchers report isolating at least 7 million PBMCs per sample. Together with a sample-barcoded 5' primer, a J-beta primer mix was included in a second PCR lasting roughly 6 to 12 cycles. Tags on each cDNA molecule came from a template-switch adaptor with 12 random nucleotides. TCRdb ran MiXCR on the 5' RACE reads and lists one entry per CDR3 protein. This table holds 750,000 to 950,000 distinct CDR3 sequences, about 28% found once. The sample also formed part of further work on T cells of mothers and their children. As that report states: Each donor was one of three healthy Caucasian mothers or one of their six children. Each child gave 2.9 million or so TCR beta CDR3 reads (each mother, over 10 million).

The sequencing sample was made of blood. The chain uses TRBV7-9 and TRBJ1-5; 7 nucleotides align to TRBD1. The clonotype originates from a woman aged 40 to 50 in good health. The CDR3 DNA is TGTGCCAGCAGCTCCGTTAGGGACTTCTCCGGGACAGAACATAATCAGCCCCAGCATTTT. Residues: CASSSVRDFSGTEHNQPQHF.